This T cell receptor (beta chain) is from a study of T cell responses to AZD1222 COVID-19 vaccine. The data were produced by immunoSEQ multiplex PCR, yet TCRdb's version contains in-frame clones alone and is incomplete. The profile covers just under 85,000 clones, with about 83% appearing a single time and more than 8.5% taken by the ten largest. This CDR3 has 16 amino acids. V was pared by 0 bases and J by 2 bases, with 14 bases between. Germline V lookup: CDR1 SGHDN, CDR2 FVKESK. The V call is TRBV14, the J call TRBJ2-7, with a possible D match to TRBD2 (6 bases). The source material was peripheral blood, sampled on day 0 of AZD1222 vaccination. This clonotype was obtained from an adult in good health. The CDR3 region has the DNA TGTGCCAGCAGCCAAGATGGGCGGGATTGGACCTACGAGCAGTACTTC. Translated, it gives CASSQDGRDWTYEQYF.